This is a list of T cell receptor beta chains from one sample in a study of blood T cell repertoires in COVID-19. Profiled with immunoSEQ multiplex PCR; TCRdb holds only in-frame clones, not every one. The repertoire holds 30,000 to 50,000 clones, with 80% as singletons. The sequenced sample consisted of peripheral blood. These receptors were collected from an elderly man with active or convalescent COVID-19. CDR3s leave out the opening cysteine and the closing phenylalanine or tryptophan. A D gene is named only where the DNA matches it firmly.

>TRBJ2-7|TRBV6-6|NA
ASTGDRDEQY
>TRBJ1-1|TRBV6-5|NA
ASSTGYRTEAF
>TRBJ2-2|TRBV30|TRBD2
AWSGLAGEDGELF
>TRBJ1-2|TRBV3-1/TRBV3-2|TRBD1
ASSPGQLQYLYGYT
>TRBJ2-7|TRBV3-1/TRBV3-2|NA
ASSPGATNSYEQY
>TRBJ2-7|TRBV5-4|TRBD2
ASSLGWGGPSYEQY
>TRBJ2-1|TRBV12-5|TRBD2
ASGLSGGSREQF
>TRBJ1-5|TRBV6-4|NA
ASSDLRVGQPQH
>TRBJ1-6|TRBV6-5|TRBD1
ASSWGQGRSPLH
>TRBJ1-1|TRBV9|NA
ASSNSVTEAF
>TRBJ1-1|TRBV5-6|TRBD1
ASSPGDRGNTEAF
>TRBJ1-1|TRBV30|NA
AWSVGPGGEAF
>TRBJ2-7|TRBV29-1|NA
SVEAAGAQHSYEQY
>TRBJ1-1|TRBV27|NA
ASSSLLGGEAF
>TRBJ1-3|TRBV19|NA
ASSPRGQSSGNTIY
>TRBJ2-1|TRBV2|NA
ASRPEHNEQF
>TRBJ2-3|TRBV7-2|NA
ASSGGPADTQY
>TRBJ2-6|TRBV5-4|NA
ASSGMGRRGANVLT
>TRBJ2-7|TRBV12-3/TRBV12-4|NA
ASTISGYEQY
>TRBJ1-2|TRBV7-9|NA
ASSPGELRGYT